The present T cell receptor (beta chain) was sequenced within a study of blood T cell repertoires in COVID-19. Method: immunoSEQ multiplex PCR; TCRdb's copy keeps in-frame clones and lacks some. The table lists approximately 93,000 clones, approximately 77% of them singletons. V dropped 7 bases and J dropped 4; count of bases not matched to a gene: 4. The CDR3 totals 13 residues. Germline V gives CDR1 SQVTM, CDR2 ANQGSEA. This sequence originates from a woman older than 75 with acute or convalescent COVID-19. The V gene is TRBV29-1, the J gene TRBJ2-2; 9 bases map to TRBD1. The sample consisted of peripheral blood. The CDR3 bases are TGCAGCGGAGGACAGGGGACCACCGGGGAGCTGTTTTTT. Amino acids: CSGGQGTTGELFF.